A single sample is the source of the 26 T cell receptor beta chains below, sequenced in a study of lymphopenia after photon versus proton radiotherapy. The assay was immunoSEQ multiplex PCR, and TCRdb's table has in-frame clones only and misses some. The table shows about 12,000 clones, with 89% occurring only once. This material consisted of peripheral blood, taken from a patient treated with proton-based radiotherapy. These receptors were obtained from a man aged 60 to 75 with pancreatic cancer.

The CDR3 protein is CASSPSGGARTQYF. CDR3 coding DNA: TGTGCCAGCAGCCCCTCCGGGGGCGCAAGGACCCAGTACTTC. The gene calls are TRBV11-2 and TRBJ2-5; TRBD1 or TRBD2 may be the D gene (6 bases each). Germline-derived CDR1 and CDR2 are SGHAT and FQNNGV. The CDR3 is 14 amino acids. Trimming cost V 5 bases and J 7 bases, with 17 bases left between them.

The chain combines TRBV30 with TRBJ2-1, with D perhaps TRBD2 (5 bases). The germline V gene has CDR1 GTSNPN and CDR2 SVGIG (reference sequence). The CDR3 spans 13 residues. Between the trimmed V and J ends, which lost 2 bases and 3 bases, there was a span of 8 bases. DNA of the CDR3: TGTGCCTGGAGTAGCGGATTCTACAATGAGCAGTTCTTC. Residues: CAWSSGFYNEQFF. The full variable domain, rest sourced from reference TRBV30 and TRBJ2-1, is SQTIHQWPATLVQPVGSPLSLECTVEGTSNPNLYWYRQAAGRGLQLLFYSVGIGQISSEVPQNLSASRPQDRQFILSSKKLLLSDSGFYLCAWSSGFYNEQFFGPGTRLTVL.

The chain uses TRBV5-6 and TRBJ2-3; D not certain. This CDR3 comprises 15 residues. Trimming stripped 0 bases from V and 0 bases from J, with 8 bases between. Germline values: CDR1 SGHDT, CDR2 YYEEEE. CDR3 amino acids: CASSLGQFSTDTQYF. As DNA, the CDR3 is TGTGCCAGCAGCTTGGGCCAGTTTAGCACAGATACGCAGTATTTT.

This chain connects TRBV5-1 to TRBJ2-7; 7 bases map to TRBD2. This CDR3 region has 15 residues. Germline V gene sequence: CDR1 SGHRS, CDR2 YFSETQ. V trimming: 1 base; J trimming: 7 bases; junction bases outside the gene matches: 11. The CDR3 here is CASSLFAGATGEQYF. In nucleotides, the CDR3 is TGCGCCAGCAGCTTGTTCGCGGGAGCTACGGGAGAGCAGTACTTC. The whole variable domain, filled in from reference TRBV5-1 and TRBJ2-7, reads KAGVTQTPRYLIKTRGQQVTLSCSPISGHRSVSWYQQTPGQGLQFLFEYFSETQRNKGNFPGRFSGRQFSNSRSEMNVSTLELGDSALYLCASSLFAGATGEQYFGPGTRLTVT.

The rearrangement joins TRBV6-1 to TRBJ2-3, with TRBD2 matching over 9 bases. The CDR3 is made up of 20 amino acids. Trimming took 4 bases from V and 0 from J; bases not matched to a gene: 17. The V gene's germline CDR1 is MNHNS and CDR2 SASEGT. The CDR3 nucleotides read TGTGCCAGCAGTGTTCCGACGGTACTAGCGGGCAAAGGAAGCACAGATACGCAGTATTTT. This sequence encodes CASSVPTVLAGKGSTDTQYF.

The chain is built from TRBV15 and TRBJ2-7; D gene uncertain. V gave up 6 bases and J gave up 2 bases, with 11 bases separating them. The CDR3 extends over 13 amino acids. Germline V gene sequence: CDR1 LNHNV, CDR2 YYDKDF (reference sequence). The CDR3 coding sequence is TGTGCCACCAGAAGATCTGGGACCTACGAGCAGTACTTC. Protein: CATRRSGTYEQYF.

This clone was picked up one time. This sequence joins TRBV19 and TRBJ1-5; D might be TRBD1 (6 bases). The CDR3 covers 15 residues. With 7 bases removed from V and 1 base from J, the gap between germline ends came to 14 bases. The germline V gene has CDR1 LNHDA and CDR2 SQIVND (reference sequence). Written as DNA, the CDR3 is TGTGCCAGTACCACAATAGGACAGAGCAATCAGCCCCAGCATTTT. Translated, it gives CASTTIGQSNQPQHF.

DNA of the CDR3: TGTGCCAGCAGCCAAACTAGCGGGGGTAGCACAGATACGCAGTATTTT. This translates into CASSQTSGGSTDTQYF. V gene TRBV9 combines with J gene TRBJ2-3, with 11 bases identical to TRBD2. CDR1 is SGDLS and CDR2 is YYNGEE in the germline V gene. V lost 4 bases, J lost 0 bases, and 4 bases stayed unmatched. The CDR3 is 16 amino acids. Full variable domain (outside the CDR3, taken from reference TRBV9 and TRBJ2-3): DSGVTQTPKHLITATGQRVTLRCSPRSGDLSVYWYQQSLDQGLQFLIQYYNGEERAKGNILERFSAQQFPDLHSELNLSSLELGDSALYFCASSQTSGGSTDTQYFGPGTRLTVL.

J is TRBJ2-1 and V is TRBV5-4; D is possibly TRBD1 (5 bases). CDR3 length: 14 amino acids. V was cut by 4 bases and J by 2 bases, with 10 bases left in between. Germline CDR1 is SGHNT and CDR2 is YYREEE (reference sequence). CDR3 sequence (DNA): TGTGCCAGCAGCCCTGAGACAGCCTACAATGAGCAGTTCTTC. Its protein is CASSPETAYNEQFF.

The chain carries TRBV5-1 and TRBJ2-7; D remains unclear. V lost 0 bases and J lost 2, with 12 bases in between. The germline V gene has CDR1 SGHRS and CDR2 YFSETQ. This CDR3 contains 15 residues. CDR3 DNA sequence: TGCGCCAGCAGCTTGGACGTACGCGGACCCTACGAGCAGTACTTC. Translating it yields CASSLDVRGPYEQYF.

This clone was found a few times. The genes are TRBV28 and TRBJ2-5; D is possibly TRBD1 (6 bases). This CDR3 has 14 amino acids. V was shortened by 3 bases and J by 1 base, with 9 bases between the two germline ends. Germline V gene lookup returns CDR1 MDHEN and CDR2 SYDVKM. In DNA form, the CDR3 reads TGTGCCAGCAGTTTCTTGGACAGCCAAGAGACCCAGTACTTC. Translated: CASSFLDSQETQYF.

J is TRBJ1-2 and V is TRBV19, with D perhaps matching TRBD1 (5 bases). Looked up from germline, CDR1 is LNHDA and CDR2 is SQIVND (reference sequence). V was cut by 6 bases and J by 8 bases, with 16 bases left in between. The CDR3 runs 13 residues. The CDR3 loop is CASRPAGTGGYTF. CDR3 coding DNA: TGTGCCAGTAGACCAGCCGGGACTGGGGGCTACACCTTC.

The chain joins TRBV5-6 to TRBJ2-7; D remains unclear. This CDR3 is built from 14 residues. V lost 0 bases and J 3 bases, leaving 10 bases between the germline ends. Germline V CDR1 and CDR2: SGHDT, YYEEEE. This CDR3 reads CASSLVGGDYEQYF. Here the CDR3 DNA reads TGTGCCAGCAGCTTGGTAGGTGGGGACTACGAGCAGTACTTC.

This sequence joins TRBV30 and TRBJ1-2; TRBD1 agrees at 7 bases. The CDR3 sequence is 14 residues long. V shed 5 bases and J 3 bases; nucleotides not matched to a gene: 9. In germline, CDR1 is GTSNPN, CDR2 SVGIG (reference sequence). This CDR3 reads CAWLLGGRDYGYTF. In nucleotides, the CDR3 is TGTGCCTGGCTGTTAGGGGGCAGAGACTATGGCTACACCTTC.

This chain joins TRBV7-9 and TRBJ2-1; a possible D gene is TRBD2 (5 bases). V gave up 5 bases and J gave up 3 bases, with 14 bases separating them. CDR1 and CDR2 (germline): SEHNR, FQNEAQ (reference sequence). The CDR3 sequence is 15 residues long. In nucleotides, the CDR3 is TGTGCCAGCAGCCCCGCAGCGGTACTCTACAATGAGCAGTTCTTC. Protein product: CASSPAAVLYNEQFF. Variable domain in full (rest from reference TRBV7-9 and TRBJ2-1): DTGVSQNPRHKITKRGQNVTFRCDPISEHNRLYWYRQTLGQGPEFLTYFQNEAQLEKSRLLSDRFSAERPKGSFSTLEIQRTEQGDSAMYLCASSPAAVLYNEQFFGPGTRLTVL.

The rearrangement uses TRBV2 and TRBJ1-1; perhaps TRBD1 as D (5 bases). The V end was cut by 6 bases, the J end by 3 bases, with 14 bases between. Germline CDR1 is SNHLY and CDR2 is FYNNEI. The CDR3 runs 14 residues. The CDR3 loop is CASRTGLGHTEAFF. For the CDR3, the DNA is TGTGCCAGCAGAACAGGCCTAGGGCACACTGAAGCTTTCTTT.

The chain combines TRBV5-6 with TRBJ2-3; D gene uncertain. Germline values: CDR1 SGHDT, CDR2 YYEEEE. The CDR3 spans 13 residues. Deletions cut 0 bases from V and 6 bases from J, with 8 bases between. As DNA, the CDR3 is TGTGCCAGCAGCTTGGTACTCAGGGATACGCAGTATTTT. Encoded protein: CASSLVLRDTQYF.

The V gene is TRBV7-2, the J gene TRBJ2-7, with 11 positions matching TRBD2. There are 14 residues in the CDR3. The germline V gene has CDR1 SGHTA and CDR2 FQGNSA. With V trimmed by 4 bases and J by 3 bases, 2 bases remained unmatched. CDR3 DNA: TGTGCCAGCAGCTCAACTAGCGGGAGCTACGAGCAGTACTTC. Its translation is CASSSTSGSYEQYF.

This chain links TRBV5-5 with TRBJ2-1; D might be TRBD2 (5 bases). Germline CDR1 SGHKS, CDR2 YYEKEE (reference sequence). CDR3 size: 15 residues. Trimming removed 7 bases at V and 5 bases at J, with 19 bases between. The CDR3 DNA is TGTGCCAGCCTTCTGGAAAGAGGGCTGAACAATGAGCAGTTCTTC. This codes for CASLLERGLNNEQFF.

This chain connects TRBV4-1 to TRBJ2-7; 9 nucleotides line up with TRBD1. CDR3 length: 16 residues. After removal of 3 bases from V and 2 bases from J, the junction contained 8 bases not matched to a gene. Germline-derived CDR1 and CDR2 are MGHRA and YSYEKL. The CDR3 sequence: CASSQVPGQGTYEQYF. CDR3 DNA sequence: TGCGCCAGCAGCCAGGTCCCGGGACAGGGAACCTACGAGCAGTACTTC.

The chain recombines TRBV4-2 with TRBJ2-7; TRBD2 agrees at 9 bases. The CDR3 covers 18 residues. J gave up 7 bases and V 2 bases, and 18 bases lay outside the gene matches. Per germline, CDR1 LGHNA and CDR2 YNFKEQ. For the CDR3, the DNA is TGTGCCAGCAGCCAACGCTTAATTCAGCGGGAGGCCCTTATAGAGCAGTACTTC. It yields the protein CASSQRLIQREALIEQYF.

V is TRBV10-1 and J is TRBJ2-5; the D is unclear. TRBJ2-7 explains the end of the DNA better; the J call may be wrong. The CDR3 has 13 amino acids. Germline V gene sequence: CDR1 WNHNN, CDR2 SYGVQD (reference sequence). The CDR3 spells CASSPDNSYEQYF. The CDR3 DNA reads as TGCGCCAGCAGTCCAGACAATTCCTACGAGCAGTACTTC.

The chain links TRBV5-1 to TRBJ1-2; no reliable D call. This CDR3 comprises 13 residues. Per the germline V gene, CDR1 is SGHRS and CDR2 is YFSETQ. Trimming took off 0 bases at V and 5 bases at J, with 8 bases between the two ends. CDR3 nucleotide sequence: TGCGCCAGCAGCTTGGGACATTCGTATGGCTACACCTTC. Its translation is CASSLGHSYGYTF.

V gene TRBV5-6 combines with J gene TRBJ1-1; D uncertain. The CDR3 spans 13 residues. V gave up 1 base and J gave up 7 bases, with 11 bases separating them. The germline V gene encodes CDR1 SGHDT and CDR2 YYEEEE. CDR3 nucleotides: TGTGCCAGCAGCTTGATCGGAGTTTATGAAGCTTTCTTT. This sequence encodes CASSLIGVYEAFF.

The chain has TRBV5-6 and TRBJ2-2; D uncertain. The CDR3 covers 14 residues. The V end lost 2 bases, the J end lost 5 bases, and 10 bases lay between the germline ends. Looked up from germline, CDR1 is SGHDT and CDR2 is YYEEEE. CDR3 bases: TGTGCCAGCAGCTTTATTGTGAAAACCGGGGAGCTGTTTTTT. This codes for CASSFIVKTGELFF.

This clone was detected once. V and J are TRBV11-2 and TRBJ1-1; 8 nucleotides agree with TRBD1. The V and J ends lost 3 bases and 7 bases, in that order; junction bases with no gene match: 7. The CDR3 sequence is 14 residues long. CDR1 SGHAT and CDR2 FQNNGV come from the germline V gene. In DNA, the CDR3 is TGTGCCAGCAGCTTGGGTCCGGACAGGGATGAAGCTTTCTTT. Its translation is CASSLGPDRDEAFF.